This T cell receptor beta chain stems from a study of CD8 T cells in ankylosing spondylitis. Study observations and caveats: Reportedly, significant enrichment of disease-linked clones occurred in matched ankylosing spondylitis synovial fluid.

Between the trimmed V and J ends, which lost 4 bases and 2 bases, there was a span of 8 bases. Germline V gene sequence: CDR1 SGHTS, CDR2 YDEGEE. The CDR3 consists of 13 residues. Concerning this clonotype: What it binds is not known.

Via MiXCR, TCRdb re-called the 5' RACE reads, giving one row per CDR3 protein. The sample includes about 140,000 distinct CDR3 sequences, under 35% of them seen just once. The sequence was collected from a male donor with ankylosing spondylitis. The sequenced material came from synovial fluid, either unsorted or a sorted T cell fraction (not recorded which). The chain carries TRBV5-8 and TRBJ2-3; D is unclear. In DNA, the CDR3 is TGTGCCAGCAGCCGGCTAAACACAGATACGCAGTATTTT. Its translation: CASSRLNTDTQYF.